This T cell receptor beta chain was retrieved from a study of a mutant IDH1 vaccine in newly diagnosed glioma. Background on the study: Weeks 35 and 47 hosted visits V12 and V13, respectively.

Time point given: week 35, safety follow-up. Each vaccine dose was 300 ug of mutant IDH1 20-mer peptide, with topical imiquimod. TCRdb's copy holds only in-frame clones and misses some; the assay was immunoSEQ multiplex PCR. The table has 45,000 to 60,000 clones, 88% seen once; the top ten hold 4.5% to 6%. The CDR3 is 13 residues long. Germline V gene sequence: CDR1 SGHVS, CDR2 FNYEAQ. Trimming removed 5 bases at V and 3 bases at J, with 9 bases between. A note on this clone: Its specificity is unknown.

The gene calls are TRBV7-6 and TRBJ2-3; no firm D call. Specimen: PBMCs, collected from a glioma patient whose treatment included an IDH1 peptide vaccine. This clonotype originated in a woman in her thirties or forties with glioma. CDR3 sequence: CASSRPQTDTQYF. The CDR3 DNA reads as TGTGCCAGCAGCCGCCCTCAAACAGATACGCAGTATTTT.